This T cell receptor beta chain stems from a study of prognosis after radiotherapy for stage I lung cancer. Overall study: Each non-small cell lung cancer patient was deemed medically inoperable.

The authors amplified TCR beta CDR3 from genomic DNA using two-round multiplex PCR. Primers targeting each individual TRBV and TRBJ gene were applied in first-round PCR. TCRdb used MiXCR to reprocess the multiplex PCR reads, holding one entry per CDR3 protein. Among some 8,900 distinct CDR3 sequences, less than 65% were seen once, and the ten largest hold around 19%. This clonotype is deemed medium-sized (0.01 to 0.1%). Antigen specificity is unknown. Looked up from germline, CDR1 is SNHLY and CDR2 is FYNNEI. The CDR3 has 14 residues. Trimming at V came to 6 bases and at J to 7 bases, leaving 11 bases not matched to a gene. Study outcomes and limitations: Reportedly, the usage of TRBV and TRBJ genes was not the same in patients with and without metastases.

Sequenced material: PBMCs, taken before or after stereotactic body radiation therapy (not recorded which). V and J are TRBV2 and TRBJ2-7; 8 bases fit TRBD2. The TCR sequence derives from a donor of 50 years or more with non-small cell lung cancer. The chain's CDR3 is CASRPGLERSEQYF. Written as DNA, the CDR3 is TGTGCCAGCAGGCCGGGACTAGAAAGAAGTGAGCAGTACTTC.